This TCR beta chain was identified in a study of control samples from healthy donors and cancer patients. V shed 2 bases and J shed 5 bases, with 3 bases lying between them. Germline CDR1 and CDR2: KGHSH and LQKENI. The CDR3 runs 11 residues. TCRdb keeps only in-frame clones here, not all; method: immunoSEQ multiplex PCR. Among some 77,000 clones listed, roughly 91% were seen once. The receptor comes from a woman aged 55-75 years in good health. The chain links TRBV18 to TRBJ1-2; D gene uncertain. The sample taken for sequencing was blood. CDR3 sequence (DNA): TGTGCCAGCTCACCAGGGTATGGCTACACCTTC. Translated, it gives CASSPGYGYTF.